The 26 T cell receptor beta chains below were found in one sample sequenced in a study. TCRdb called the 5' RACE reads again in MiXCR, with one record for every CDR3 protein. In the table there are approximately 37,000 distinct CDR3 sequences, about 19% of which are singletons. The specimen sequenced was naive CD4+ T cells sorted from a lymph node. Sample subset: naive CD4+ T cells, CD4+CD45RA+CD25-. These receptors all stem from a female donor with breast cancer.

The CDR3 nucleotides read TGTGCCAGCAAAAGACAGCAAAGGGGCACTGAAGCTTTCTTT. Protein: CASKRQQRGTEAFF. The J gene is TRBJ1-1, the V gene TRBV12-3 or TRBV12-4, with D possibly being TRBD1 (5 bases). The CDR3 is 14 residues long. Trimming removed 7 bases from V and 4 bases from J, with 16 bases in between.

Points on this clonotype: A clone one base away is much larger, so this may be a read error. The chain recombines TRBV7-2 with TRBJ2-1, with D possibly matching TRBD2 (7 bases). The length of the CDR3 is 13 residues. The V gene's germline CDR1 is SGHTA and CDR2 FQGNSA. This CDR3 is CASSGGAGDEQCF. As DNA, the CDR3 is TGTGCCAGCAGCGGGGGGGCCGGGGATGAGCAGTGCTTC. The entire variable domain, with the rest obtained from reference TRBV7-2 and TRBJ2-1, is as follows: GAGVSQSPSNKVTEKGKDVELRCDPISGHTALYWYRQSLGQGLEFLIYFQGNSAPDKSGLPSDRFSAERTGGSVSTLTIQRTQQEDSAVYLCASSGGAGDEQCFGPGTRLTVL.

This clonotype has just a few counts. The chain joins TRBV7-8 to TRBJ2-5; unclear D gene. Germline CDR1 SGHVS, CDR2 FQNEAQ. There are 13 residues in the CDR3. Trimming pared 1 base from V and 2 bases from J, leaving 5 bases between. The CDR3 DNA sequence: TGTGCCAGCAGCTTAGGCACTCAAGAGACCCAGTACTTC. Translated: CASSLGTQETQYF.

This clonotype has just a few counts. The V and J genes are TRBV28 and TRBJ1-5; D gene uncertain. The germline gives CDR1 MDHEN, CDR2 SYDVKM. V gave up 3 bases and J gave up 6 bases, with 6 bases separating them. The length of the CDR3 is 12 residues. The chain's CDR3 is CASSLGFQPQHF. The CDR3 DNA reads TGTGCCAGCAGTTTGGGGTTTCAGCCCCAGCATTTT.

This clonotype is medium-sized. The chain uses TRBV5-1 and TRBJ1-1; D not resolved. Germline CDR1 and CDR2: SGHRS and YFSETQ. There are 15 residues in the CDR3. V was shortened by 1 base and J by 4 bases, with 14 bases between the two germline ends. CDR3 amino acids: CASSLSLVSGTEAFF. For the CDR3, the DNA is TGCGCCAGCAGCTTGTCTTTGGTATCGGGCACTGAAGCTTTCTTT.

This clonotype has only a few counts. CDR3 sequence: CASTLDREAGYTF. The CDR3 DNA sequence: TGTGCCAGCACCCTGGACAGGGAAGCTGGCTACACCTTC. The chain carries TRBV2 and TRBJ1-2, with 8 positions matching TRBD1. This CDR3 has 13 residues. J lost 7 bases, V lost 7 bases, and 8 bases had no gene match. From germline, CDR1 is SNHLY and CDR2 FYNNEI.

The chain is built from TRBV20-1 and TRBJ2-1; tentative D call: TRBD2 (6 bases). This CDR3 is 11 amino acids long. V dropped 6 bases and J dropped 10 bases, with 13 bases sitting between them. Germline V lookup: CDR1 DFQATT, CDR2 SNEGSKA (reference sequence). The CDR3 DNA is TGCAGTGCCCGCAGCGGGCGGGAGCAGTTCTTC. This sequence encodes CSARSGREQFF.

This clonotype turned up a few times. This chain joins TRBV20-1 and TRBJ2-1; 8 bases are shared with TRBD2. This CDR3 region has 14 residues. Germline lookup yields CDR1 DFQATT and CDR2 SNEGSKA (reference sequence). The DNA for the CDR3 is TGCAGGGCCCTTAGCGGGACCCCGAGAAATGAGCAGTTCTTC. It yields the protein CRALSGTPRNEQFF.

This clonotype was detected a few times. The J gene is TRBJ2-3, the V gene TRBV10-3; D call uncertain. CDR3 length: 13 amino acids. Germline V CDR1 and CDR2: ENHRY, SYGVKD. V lost 2 bases and J lost 3, with 6 bases in between. The CDR3 DNA reads as TGTGCCATCAGTGAGGTAGGAACAGATACGCAGTATTTT. Amino acids: CAISEVGTDTQYF.

The genes are TRBV7-2 and TRBJ2-3; D is perhaps TRBD1 (6 bases). The CDR3 extends over 15 amino acids. CDR1 and CDR2 from the germline V gene are SGHTA and FQGNSA. V shed 5 bases and J shed 2 bases, with 14 bases lying between them. DNA of the CDR3: TGTGCCAGCAGCCCCGGCTGGGGACACACAGATACGCAGTATTTT. Translated: CASSPGWGHTDTQYF.

This clonotype was seen more than once but under ten times. CDR3 DNA sequence: TGTGCCACCAGTGGTACCGGGACAGGAGGGACAGATACGCAGTATTTT. As protein: CATSGTGTGGTDTQYF. The rearrangement joins TRBV24-1 to TRBJ2-3, with 8 bases aligning to TRBD1. Unmatched junction bases numbered 9, after V lost 5 bases and J lost 3 bases. The CDR3 loop spans 16 amino acids. Germline CDR1 reads KGHDR; CDR2 reads SFDVKD.

At least ten counts were recorded for this clonotype. The chain is built from TRBV20-1 and TRBJ2-5; D not resolved. The CDR3 is 13 residues long. CDR1 and CDR2 (germline): DFQATT, SNEGSKA (reference sequence). Trimming left V 6 bases short and J 3 bases short, with 14 bases between. The CDR3 spells CSANTPPEETQYF. Written as DNA, the CDR3 is TGCAGTGCCAACACCCCCCCGGAAGAGACCCAGTACTTC.

This clonotype was seen repeatedly, ten times or more. The chain recombines TRBV7-2 with TRBJ2-1, with TRBD2 matching over 11 bases. CDR1 is SGHTA and CDR2 is FQGNSA in the germline V gene. CDR3 length: 17 amino acids. V dropped 2 bases and J dropped 5; count of bases not matched to a gene: 8. Here the CDR3 DNA reads TGTGCCAGCAGCTTATCGTGGGGACTAGCGGCCCACAATGAGCAGTTCTTC. Its translation: CASSLSWGLAAHNEQFF.

In regard to this clonotype: It may be a read error: a sequence one base away is much more abundant. The chain has TRBV5-1 and TRBJ2-1, with TRBD1 as a possible D gene (11 bases). CDR1 SGHRS and CDR2 YFSETQ come from the germline V gene. The CDR3 length is 20 residues. CDR3 sequence: CASSRGTGGTMASGRNEQSF. For the CDR3, the DNA is TGCGCCAGCAGCAGAGGGACAGGGGGGACGATGGCTAGCGGGAGAAATGAGCAGTCCTTC.

As for this clonotype: A much larger clone is a single base away; this may be a read error. The chain recombines TRBV20-1 with TRBJ1-5; D is possibly TRBD1 (5 bases). V was shortened by 5 bases and J by 1 base, with 9 bases between the two germline ends. The CDR3 is 13 amino acids. Germline V gene data show CDR1 as DFQATT and CDR2 as SNEGSKA (reference sequence). The CDR3 DNA reads as TGCAGTGCTTGGGGCGAGAGCAATCAGCCCCAGCATTTT. It encodes CSAWGESNQPQHF.

This chain links TRBV5-5 with TRBJ1-5; D uncertain. Germline CDR1 SGHKS, CDR2 YYEKEE (reference sequence). The germline V and J ends were trimmed by 2 bases and 6 bases, with 12 bases remaining between them. This CDR3 contains 14 residues. CDR3 nucleotides: TGTGCCAGCAGCTTTGGATCCGGCGGTCAGCCCCAGCATTTT. This codes for CASSFGSGGQPQHF.

The V and J genes are TRBV30 and TRBJ1-1, with D uncertain. Germline CDR1 GTSNPN, CDR2 SVGIG (reference sequence). This CDR3 contains 11 residues. V lost 5 bases and J lost 3, with 7 bases in between. DNA of the CDR3: TGTGCCTGGGGTGGGGACACTGAAGCTTTCTTT. It is translated as CAWGGDTEAFF.

The table lists this clonotype with many counts. The chain recombines TRBV7-3 with TRBJ2-3; no clear D gene. This CDR3 spans 14 amino acids. V was shortened by 4 bases and J by 2 bases, with 10 bases between the two germline ends. Looked up from germline, CDR1 is SGHTA and CDR2 is FQGTGA. Here the CDR3 DNA reads TGTGCCAGCAGCTCGTATCTCACCACAGATACGCAGTATTTT. It codes for CASSSYLTTDTQYF. Complete variable domain (other parts from reference TRBV7-3 and TRBJ2-3): GAGVSQTPSNKVTEKGKYVELRCDPISGHTALYWYRQSLGQGPEFLIYFQGTGAADDSGLPNDRFFAVRPEGSVSTLKIQRTERGDSAVYLCASSSYLTTDTQYFGPGTRLTVL.

This clonotype has just a few counts. This chain connects TRBV28 to TRBJ1-2; TRBD1 might be the D (6 bases). V lost 11 bases and J 8 bases, leaving 21 bases between the germline ends. The CDR3 is made up of 13 amino acids. Germline loops: CDR1 MDHEN, CDR2 SYDVKM. This CDR3 is CALGGGRTEGYTF. CDR3 bases: TGTGCCCTGGGAGGGGGTAGGACGGAAGGCTACACCTTC.

The chain links TRBV20-1 to TRBJ2-3, with D possibly matching TRBD2 (5 bases). The germline V gene encodes CDR1 DFQATT and CDR2 SNEGSKA (reference sequence). Trimming stripped 0 bases from V and 6 bases from J, with 10 bases between. The CDR3 is 13 residues long. CDR3 region: CSARDSGLDTQYF. In nucleotides, the CDR3 is TGCAGTGCTAGAGATTCCGGACTGGATACGCAGTATTTT.

This clonotype was observed a single time. An end of the junction differs from the germline gene, which may be a read error. V and J are TRBV5-5 and TRBJ2-3; the match to TRBD2 covers 7 bases. The germline CDR1 and CDR2 sequences are SGHKS and YYEKEE (reference sequence). The CDR3 has 15 residues. This CDR3 is CANSLKRDWTDTQYF. CDR3 sequence (DNA): TGCGCCAACAGCCTCAAGCGGGATTGGACAGATACGCAGTATTTT.

This clonotype was counted only a few times. The chain couples TRBV12-3 or TRBV12-4 to TRBJ2-3; 8 nucleotides match TRBD2. CDR3 length: 14 residues. V shed 5 bases and J 10 bases; nucleotides not matched to a gene: 11. CDR3: CASSPARSGISQYF. CDR3 DNA sequence: TGTGCCAGCAGTCCAGCACGTAGCGGGATTTCGCAGTATTTT.

This clonotype came up a few times. The V and J genes are TRBV9 and TRBJ1-3; perhaps TRBD1 as D (5 bases). Germline CDR1 is SGDLS and CDR2 is YYNGEE. The V end lost 0 bases, the J end lost 8 bases, and 12 bases lay between the germline ends. CDR3 length equals 14 residues. This CDR3 is CASSVANQGDTIYF. The CDR3 region has the DNA TGTGCCAGCAGCGTAGCAAACCAAGGGGACACCATATATTTT.

The chain recombines TRBV28 with TRBJ1-1; D is uncertain. CDR1 is MDHEN, CDR2 SYDVKM, per germline. V was cut by 6 bases and J by 2 bases, with 13 bases left in between. The CDR3 is 14 residues long. CDR3 in DNA: TGTGCCAGCAGCTCGGGCGGTACCAACACTGAAGCTTTCTTT. Encoded protein: CASSSGGTNTEAFF.

This clonotype was counted at least ten times. The chain combines TRBV6-2 or TRBV6-3 with TRBJ2-3; the match to TRBD2 covers 9 bases. Germline trimming cut 6 bases from V and 2 bases from J; bases unmatched to any gene: 6. Germline CDR1 reads MNHEY; CDR2 reads SVGEGT. CDR3 size: 15 residues. The CDR3 DNA is TGTGCCAGCAGAGCGGGAGGTAGGGACACAGATACGCAGTATTTT. This encodes CASRAGGRDTDTQYF.

This clonotype was counted between two and nine times. The V gene is TRBV2, the J gene TRBJ2-3; no reliable D call. The CDR3 has 12 residues. Trimming removed 7 bases at V and 6 bases at J, with 11 bases between. Looked up from germline, CDR1 is SNHLY and CDR2 is FYNNEI. CDR3 nucleotide sequence: TGTGCCAGCACGGACCCCAGGGATACGCAGTATTTT. Its protein is CASTDPRDTQYF.